Following are 20 T cell receptor beta chains from one sample sequenced in a study of shared clonotypes between healthy human individuals. Here immunoSEQ multiplex PCR was the method, and the copy in TCRdb shows in-frame clones only, minus some. The data contain 550,000 to 800,000 clones, 80% to 95% of them singletons. Source material: memory CD8+ T cells from PBMCs. Specified subset: CD45RO+ cells pooled with CCR7-negative TemRA cells. The origin of the receptors is a man between 18 and 35 years old in good health. Some clones in this sample may be carry-over from other donors' samples.

This chain uses TRBV9 with TRBJ2-1; 16 nucleotides match TRBD2. Germline CDR1 and CDR2: SGDLS and YYNGEE. Trimming at V came to 3 bases and at J to 7 bases, leaving 10 bases not matched to a gene. The CDR3 has 18 amino acids. The CDR3 region has the DNA TGTGCCAGCAGCGCCTCGGGACTAGCGGGAGGGCCAGGAAATGAGCAGTTCTTC. It specifies CASSASGLAGGPGNEQFF.

For this clone: The sample carries other DNA sequences with the same CDR3. The genes are TRBV4-2 and TRBJ1-5; D call uncertain. The CDR3 consists of 15 residues. Germline-derived CDR1 and CDR2 are LGHNA and YNFKEQ. V lost 0 bases and J lost 0, with 6 bases in between. DNA for the CDR3: TGTGCCAGCAGCCAAGATAGGTATAGCAATCAGCCCCAGCATTTT. Protein product: CASSQDRYSNQPQHF.

The chain combines TRBV29-1 with TRBJ2-1; TRBD2 aligns across 9 bases. Germline CDR1 and CDR2: SQVTM and ANQGSEA. The CDR3 covers 17 residues. The J segment lost 6 bases and the V segment lost 4 bases, leaving 16 bases of the junction unmatched. This CDR3 reads CSVAGPNSGSTGNEQFF. For the CDR3, the DNA is TGCAGCGTTGCTGGCCCCAATAGCGGGAGTACGGGCAATGAGCAGTTCTTC.

The rearrangement joins TRBV7-9 to TRBJ2-2; D remains ambiguous. The CDR3 loop spans 12 amino acids. V was pared by 8 bases and J by 3 bases, with 7 bases between. CDR1 is SEHNR and CDR2 is FQNEAQ in the germline V gene (reference sequence). This chain's CDR3 is CASPPHTGELFF. DNA of the CDR3: TGTGCCAGCCCCCCCCACACCGGGGAGCTGTTTTTT.

This chain uses TRBV7-2 with TRBJ2-5, with D possibly TRBD2 on 5 matching bases. This CDR3 comprises 15 residues. Germline V gene sequence: CDR1 SGHTA, CDR2 FQGNSA. V was clipped by 3 bases and J by 1 base, with 12 bases between them. The DNA of the CDR3 is TGTGCCAGCAGCTTGGCCGGACTGATCCAAGAGACCCAGTACTTC. Translation gives CASSLAGLIQETQYF.

The chain employs TRBV28 and TRBJ2-1, with TRBD2 matching over 7 bases. CDR3 length equals 12 residues. From germline, CDR1 is MDHEN and CDR2 SYDVKM. The trim removed 10 bases at V and 7 bases at J, leaving 7 bases unmatched. The CDR3 bases are TGTGCCACCCTAGCGGTCCAGAATGAGCAGTTCTTC. Protein sequence: CATLAVQNEQFF.

V is TRBV27 and J is TRBJ2-6; 8 nucleotides align to TRBD1. Losses at the gene ends were 6 bases for V and 1 base for J; bases not matched to a gene: 2. CDR1 is MNHEY and CDR2 is SMNVEV in the germline V gene (reference sequence). The CDR3 has 15 amino acids. CDR3: CASRNRGSGANVLTF. DNA of the CDR3: TGTGCCAGCAGAAACAGGGGGTCTGGGGCCAACGTCCTGACTTTC. Together with reference TRBV27 and TRBJ2-6, the CDR3 gives the full variable domain: EAQVTQNPRYLITVTGKKLTVTCSQNMNHEYMSWYRQDPGLGLRQIYYSMNVEVTDKGDVPEGYKVSRKEKRNFPLILESPSPNQTSLYFCASRNRGSGANVLTFGAGSRLTVL.

The gene calls are TRBV7-9 and TRBJ2-1; possibly TRBD1 or TRBD2 for D (7 bases each). Trimming took 4 bases from V and 6 from J, leaving 19 bases between them. This CDR3 spans 16 amino acids. Germline V CDR1 and CDR2: SEHNR, FQNEAQ (reference sequence). The CDR3 DNA reads TGTGCCAGCAGCTCCCGAGGGGAGGGGGCGTTCAATGAGCAGTTCTTC. Protein product: CASSSRGEGAFNEQFF.

The chain recombines TRBV7-9 with TRBJ2-1; 7 nucleotides align to TRBD2. CDR1 is SEHNR, CDR2 FQNEAQ, per germline (reference sequence). V dropped 0 bases and J dropped 2; count of bases not matched to a gene: 13. The CDR3 length is 19 residues. The CDR3 region is CASSLAAGRAGIAYNEQFF. The DNA for the CDR3 is TGTGCCAGCAGCTTAGCGGCAGGGAGGGCGGGGATAGCCTACAATGAGCAGTTCTTC.

V usage is TRBV10-3 and J usage is TRBJ2-2, with a weak D call TRBD1 (5 bases). Deletions cut 7 bases from V and 2 bases from J, with 20 bases between. This CDR3 region has 17 residues. The germline CDR1 and CDR2 sequences are ENHRY and SYGVKD. The chain's CDR3 is CAINVRAQSRNTGELFF. DNA for the CDR3: TGTGCCATCAATGTCAGGGCCCAATCGCGAAACACCGGGGAGCTGTTTTTT.

V and J are TRBV27 and TRBJ1-5; D gene unclear. The germline V gene has CDR1 MNHEY and CDR2 SMNVEV (reference sequence). V lost 3 bases, J lost 2 bases, and 14 bases lay in between. The CDR3 runs to 16 residues. CDR3 in DNA: TGTGCCAGCAGTTTTACCCAGCCTCGGGGCAATCAGCCCCAGCATTTT. Translating it yields CASSFTQPRGNQPQHF.

This clone was seen just once. This chain links TRBV4-1 with TRBJ2-3; 11 bases agree with TRBD2. Germline CDR1 MGHRA, CDR2 YSYEKL. The CDR3 consists of 17 residues. J gave up 1 base and V 1 base, and 4 bases lay outside the gene matches. The CDR3 coding sequence is TGCGCCAGCAGCCAAGGACTAGCGGGATGGGGCACAGATACGCAGTATTTT. This encodes CASSQGLAGWGTDTQYF.

The gene calls are TRBV27 and TRBJ1-4; no clear D. Germline lookup yields CDR1 MNHEY and CDR2 SMNVEV (reference sequence). V dropped 4 bases and J dropped 5 bases, with 14 bases sitting between them. The CDR3 runs 15 residues. Here the CDR3 DNA reads TGTGCCAGCAGTTCGTTGGACGGAAAAAATGAAAAACTGTTTTTT. It specifies CASSSLDGKNEKLFF. The full variable domain, in which reference TRBV27 and TRBJ1-4 provide the parts outside the CDR3, is EAQVTQNPRYLITVTGKKLTVTCSQNMNHEYMSWYRQDPGLGLRQIYYSMNVEVTDKGDVPEGYKVSRKEKRNFPLILESPSPNQTSLYFCASSSLDGKNEKLFFGSGTQLSVL.

The DNA for the CDR3 is TGTGCCAGCAGCCCCTGGACGTGGGCGCAGGGCACTGAAGCTTTCTTT. It yields the protein CASSPWTWAQGTEAFF. This chain joins TRBV5-4 and TRBJ1-1, with a weak D call TRBD1 (5 bases). The CDR3 covers 16 residues. Trimming pared 4 bases from V and 4 bases from J, leaving 20 bases between. Germline loops: CDR1 SGHNT, CDR2 YYREEE (reference sequence).

The chain uses TRBV9 and TRBJ1-1, with D hard to call. Germline V gene data show CDR1 as SGDLS and CDR2 as YYNGEE. The CDR3 totals 14 residues. Trimming took 5 bases from V and 1 from J, leaving 12 bases between them. The CDR3 DNA follows: TGTGCCAGCAGTCAAACCGGAGGGAACACTGAAGCTTTCTTT. The encoded protein is CASSQTGGNTEAFF.

The V gene is TRBV28, the J gene TRBJ2-1, with 7 bases matching TRBD2. Trimming at V came to 2 bases and at J to 5 bases, leaving 3 bases not matched to a gene. CDR3 length: 14 amino acids. Germline loops: CDR1 MDHEN, CDR2 SYDVKM. CDR3 loop: CASSLAGENNEQFF. The CDR3 DNA sequence: TGTGCCAGCAGTTTAGCGGGAGAGAACAATGAGCAGTTCTTC. Full variable domain (rest looked up from reference TRBV28 and TRBJ2-1): DVKVTQSSRYLVKRTGEKVFLECVQDMDHENMFWYRQDPGLGLRLIYFSYDVKMKEKGDIPEGYSVSREKKERFSLILESASTNQTSMYLCASSLAGENNEQFFGPGTRLTVL.

The V gene is TRBV10-3, the J gene TRBJ2-1; D uncertain. There are 12 residues in the CDR3. Germline CDR1 ENHRY, CDR2 SYGVKD. V lost 3 bases to trimming and J lost 8 bases, with 8 bases between them. Here the CDR3 DNA reads TGTGCCATCAGTGATATGCCGGATGAGCAGTTCTTC. It encodes CAISDMPDEQFF.

There are a few counts of this clone. The chain employs TRBV21-1 and TRBJ2-7; TRBD2, the table's D call, was not compared with the DNA. TRBV21-1 is marked as a pseudogene. The length of the CDR3 is 15 residues. This chain's CDR3 is CASSKASGRTYEQYF. The CDR3 coding sequence is TGTGCCAGCAGCAAAGCTAGCGGGAGAACCTACGAGCAGTACTTC.

V and J are TRBV27 and TRBJ1-1; TRBD1 might be the D (6 bases). The V gene lost 6 bases and the J gene lost 3 bases, with 11 bases spanning the gap. The CDR3 extends over 13 amino acids. From germline, CDR1 is MNHEY and CDR2 SMNVEV (reference sequence). The CDR3 DNA is TGTGCCAGCAGGTCCCAGGGGTACACTGAAGCTTTCTTT. This sequence encodes CASRSQGYTEAFF.

The genes are TRBV2 and TRBJ1-4; 7 positions match TRBD1. This CDR3 is 14 amino acids long. Germline V gives CDR1 SNHLY, CDR2 FYNNEI. V shed 3 bases, J shed 7 bases, and the junction held 5 bases outside the gene matches. The CDR3 DNA follows: TGTGCCAGCAGTGAGGAGGGGGCGGGTGAAAAACTGTTTTTT. Protein sequence: CASSEEGAGEKLFF.